The subject of this entry is one T cell receptor (beta chain). What it binds is not known. V lost 4 bases to trimming and J lost 8 bases, with 12 bases between them. Germline loops: CDR1 SGHRS, CDR2 YFSETQ. This CDR3 has 12 amino acids. This PCR relied on a set of 60 Vbeta primers and 13 Jbeta primers. Here immunoSEQ multiplex PCR was the method, and the copy in TCRdb shows in-frame clones only, minus some. The profile shows roughly 190,000 clones, around 87% of them singletons. This specimen comes from a study of cytomegalovirus exposure and HLA in healthy donors. The wider study: The Caucasian-associated ancestry cluster held 65% to 90% of around 380 genotyped donors.

Whole-study results and caveats: Later work associated roughly 15,000 TCR beta sequences with HLA alleles at 0.05 false discovery rate. The study had only CMV serostatus as immune exposure information. Donors belonging to an Asian-associated ancestry cluster reportedly showed fewer N-insertions in productive TCRs than the approximately 680-donor mean, according to what a later analysis found.

The chain links TRBV5-1 to TRBJ1-2, with D possibly being TRBD1 (5 bases). What was sequenced was PBMCs. The TCR was taken from a boy aged 2 to 9 in good health and CMV-seronegative. CDR3 protein: CASSPGGVGYTF. The CDR3 bases are TGCGCCAGCAGCCCCGGGGGGGTCGGCTACACCTTC.